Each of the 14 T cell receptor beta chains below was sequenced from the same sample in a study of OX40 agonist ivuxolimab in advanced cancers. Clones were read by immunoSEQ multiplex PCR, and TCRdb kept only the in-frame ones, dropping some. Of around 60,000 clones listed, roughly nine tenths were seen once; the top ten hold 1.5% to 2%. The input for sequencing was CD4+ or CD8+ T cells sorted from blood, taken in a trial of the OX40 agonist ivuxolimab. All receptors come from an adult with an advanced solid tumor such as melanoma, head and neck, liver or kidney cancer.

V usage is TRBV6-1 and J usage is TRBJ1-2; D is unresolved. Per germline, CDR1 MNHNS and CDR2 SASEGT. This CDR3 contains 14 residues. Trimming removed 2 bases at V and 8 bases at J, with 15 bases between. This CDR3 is CASSERSEALGYTF. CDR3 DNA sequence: TGTGCCAGCAGTGAAAGGTCAGAGGCACTCGGCTACACCTTC.

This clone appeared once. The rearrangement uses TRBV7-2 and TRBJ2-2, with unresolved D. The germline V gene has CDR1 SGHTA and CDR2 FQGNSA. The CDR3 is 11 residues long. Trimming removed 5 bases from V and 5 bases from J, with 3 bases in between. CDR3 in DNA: TGTGCCAGCAGCCTGACCGGGGAGCTGTTTTTT. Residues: CASSLTGELFF.

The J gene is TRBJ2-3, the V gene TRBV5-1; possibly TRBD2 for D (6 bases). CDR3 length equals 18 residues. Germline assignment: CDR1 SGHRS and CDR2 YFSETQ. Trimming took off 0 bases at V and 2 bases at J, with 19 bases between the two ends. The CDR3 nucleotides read TGCGCCAGCAGCTTGGGGGATGGAGGGTCAGCAGTCACAGATACGCAGTATTTT. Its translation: CASSLGDGGSAVTDTQYF.

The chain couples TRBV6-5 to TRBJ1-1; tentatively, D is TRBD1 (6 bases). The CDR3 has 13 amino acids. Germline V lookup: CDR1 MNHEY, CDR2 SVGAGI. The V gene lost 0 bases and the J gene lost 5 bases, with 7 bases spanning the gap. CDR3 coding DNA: TGTGCCAGCAGTTACTCGAGGGGGACTGAAGCTTTCTTT. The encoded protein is CASSYSRGTEAFF.

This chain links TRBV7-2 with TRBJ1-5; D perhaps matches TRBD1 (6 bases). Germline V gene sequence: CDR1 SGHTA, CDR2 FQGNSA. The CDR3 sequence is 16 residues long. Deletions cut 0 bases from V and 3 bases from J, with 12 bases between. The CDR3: CASSLAGTSPNQPQHF. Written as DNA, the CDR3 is TGTGCCAGCAGCTTAGCGGGGACAAGCCCCAATCAGCCCCAGCATTTT.

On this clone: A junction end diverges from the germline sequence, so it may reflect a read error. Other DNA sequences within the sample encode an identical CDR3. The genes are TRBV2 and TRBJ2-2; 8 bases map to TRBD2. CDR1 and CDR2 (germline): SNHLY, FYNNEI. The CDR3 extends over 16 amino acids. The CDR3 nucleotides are TGTGCCAGCAGTGAAATGGCGGGAGGCACGGAAGGGGAACTGTTTTTT. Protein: CASSEMAGGTEGELFF.

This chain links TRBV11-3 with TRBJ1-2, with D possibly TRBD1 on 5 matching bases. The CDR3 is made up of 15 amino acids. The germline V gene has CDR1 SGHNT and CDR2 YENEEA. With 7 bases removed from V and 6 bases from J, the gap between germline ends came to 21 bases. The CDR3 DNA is TGTGCCAGCACCCCGGGACCCCCCATTCTCGATGGCTACACCTTC. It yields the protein CASTPGPPILDGYTF.

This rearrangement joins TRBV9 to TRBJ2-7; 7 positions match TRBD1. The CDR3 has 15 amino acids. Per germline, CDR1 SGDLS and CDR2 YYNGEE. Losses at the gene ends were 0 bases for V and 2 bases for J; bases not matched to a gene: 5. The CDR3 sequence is CASSVGQGNTYEQYF. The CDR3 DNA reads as TGTGCCAGCAGCGTAGGACAGGGAAACACCTACGAGCAGTACTTC.

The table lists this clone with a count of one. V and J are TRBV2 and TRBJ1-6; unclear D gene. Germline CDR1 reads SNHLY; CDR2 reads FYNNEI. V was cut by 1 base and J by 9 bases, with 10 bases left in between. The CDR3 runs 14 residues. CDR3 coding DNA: TGTGCCAGCAGTGAAGGGCGCCAGCGTTCACCCCTCCACTTT. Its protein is CASSEGRQRSPLHF. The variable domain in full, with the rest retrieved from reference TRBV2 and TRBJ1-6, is EPEVTQTPSHQVTQMGQEVILRCVPISNHLYFYWYRQILGQKVEFLVSFYNNEISEKSEIFDDQFSVERPDGSNFTLKIRSTKLEDSAMYFCASSEGRQRSPLHFGNGTRLTVT.

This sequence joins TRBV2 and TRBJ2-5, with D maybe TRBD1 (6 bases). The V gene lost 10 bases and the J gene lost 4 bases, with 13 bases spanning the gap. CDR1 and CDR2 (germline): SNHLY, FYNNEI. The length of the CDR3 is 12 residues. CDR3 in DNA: TGTGCCACCACAGGGTTTGGAGAGACCCAGTACTTC. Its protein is CATTGFGETQYF.

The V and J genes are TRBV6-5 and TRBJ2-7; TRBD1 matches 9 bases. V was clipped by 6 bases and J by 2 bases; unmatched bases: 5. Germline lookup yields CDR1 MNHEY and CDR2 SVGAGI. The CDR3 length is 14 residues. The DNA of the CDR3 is TGTGCCAGCAGCAGGACAGGGGATACCTACGAGCAGTACTTC. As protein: CASSRTGDTYEQYF.

CDR3 bases: TGTGCCAGCAGATTGGACAGGGATTATGGCTACACCTTC. Amino acids: CASRLDRDYGYTF. The rearrangement links TRBV6-1 to TRBJ1-2; 8 bases are a match to TRBD1. V lost 6 bases to trimming and J lost 5 bases; unmatched junction nucleotides: 5. Germline V gives CDR1 MNHNS, CDR2 SASEGT. This CDR3 contains 13 residues.

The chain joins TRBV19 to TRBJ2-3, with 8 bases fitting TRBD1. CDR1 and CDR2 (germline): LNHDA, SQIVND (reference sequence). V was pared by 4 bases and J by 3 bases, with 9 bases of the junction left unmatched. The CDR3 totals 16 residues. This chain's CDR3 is CASSTQGAMGTDTQYF. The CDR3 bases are TGTGCCAGTAGTACCCAGGGGGCGATGGGGACAGATACGCAGTATTTT.

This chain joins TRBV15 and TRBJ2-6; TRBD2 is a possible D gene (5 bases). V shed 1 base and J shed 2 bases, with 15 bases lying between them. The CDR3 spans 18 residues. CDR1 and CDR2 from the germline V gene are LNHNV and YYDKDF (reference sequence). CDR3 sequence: CATSRGRQAGPGANVLTF. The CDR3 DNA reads TGTGCCACCAGCAGAGGTCGGCAGGCGGGCCCTGGGGCCAACGTCCTGACTTTC.